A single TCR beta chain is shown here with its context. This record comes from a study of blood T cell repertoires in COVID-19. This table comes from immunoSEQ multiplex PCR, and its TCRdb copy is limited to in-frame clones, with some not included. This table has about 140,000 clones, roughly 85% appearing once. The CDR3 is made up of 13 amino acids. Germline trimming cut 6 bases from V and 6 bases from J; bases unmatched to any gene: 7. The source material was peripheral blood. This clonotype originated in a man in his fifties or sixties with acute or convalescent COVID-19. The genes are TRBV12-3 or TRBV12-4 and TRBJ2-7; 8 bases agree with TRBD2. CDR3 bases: TGTGCCAGCAGCCCGGGGGGGGCCGGCGAGCAGTACTTC. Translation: CASSPGGAGEQYF.